This TCR beta chain was found in a study of blood T cell repertoires in COVID-19. The protocol was immunoSEQ multiplex PCR, while the TCRdb copy is restricted to in-frame clones and leaves out a portion. The data show 200,000 to 250,000 clones, 86% seen once. The CDR3 contains 15 residues. With 5 bases removed from V and 0 bases from J, the gap between germline ends came to 13 bases. Germline loops: CDR1 SGHNT, CDR2 YENEEA. This receptor was taken from a woman in her forties or fifties with COVID-19, enrolled during active disease. The J gene is TRBJ1-1, the V gene TRBV11-3; D unresolved. The source material was peripheral blood. The CDR3 DNA sequence: TGTGCCAGCAGCGTTGGGCGCCAGCTGAACACTGAAGCTTTCTTT. Translation: CASSVGRQLNTEAFF. Together with reference TRBV11-3 and TRBJ1-1, the CDR3 gives the full variable domain: EAGVVQSPRYKIIEKKQPVAFWCNPISGHNTLYWYLQNLGQGPELLIRYENEEAVDDSQLPKDRFSAERLKGVDSTLKIQPAELGDSAVYLCASSVGRQLNTEAFFGQGTRLTVV.